This entry is about one T cell receptor (beta chain). No antigen is known for it. Clones were sequenced by immunoSEQ multiplex PCR, and TCRdb holds only the in-frame ones, with some missing. Among about 25,000 clones listed, around 85% were seen once. Sample time point: cycle 4 day 1 (C4D1), after about 6 weeks of nivolumab. All patients experienced relapse after autologous stem cell transplantation, and brentuximab vedotin exposure was variable. Starting with thawed PBMCs, CD4+ T cells were purified by magnetic negative selection. Germline CDR1 and CDR2: LNHDA and SQIVND (reference sequence). J gave up 6 bases and V 2 bases, and 0 bases lay outside the gene matches. The CDR3 extends over 12 amino acids. This entry belongs to a study of PD-1 blockade in classical Hodgkin lymphoma. Whole-study context: Patients received nivolumab 3 mg/kg intravenously every 2 weeks.

General study points: A reduction in baseline TCR diversity was reportedly seen in newly diagnosed patients relative to healthy donors. Still unresolved is the cause of the repertoire differences, which may be disease activity or prior therapy. Complete responders showed a baseline diversity that resembled the diversity of newly diagnosed patients.

The chain has TRBV19 and TRBJ2-7; TRBD2 agrees at 8 bases. This sequence originates from a human donor with classical Hodgkin lymphoma. The sequencing used CD4+ T cells from blood, collected before the fourth cycle of nivolumab. DNA of the CDR3: TGTGCCAGTAGTATAAGCGGGAGCGAGCAGTACTTC. Translated: CASSISGSEQYF.